Each of the 24 T cell receptor beta chains below was sequenced from the same sample in a study of shared clonotypes between healthy human individuals. Assay used: immunoSEQ multiplex PCR; TCRdb lists only in-frame clones, some missing. The table has some 1.4 million clones, around 97% seen once. Material for sequencing was naive CD4+ T cells sorted from blood. Subset meaning: CD45RA+ positively selected. The receptors were sampled from a man aged 25-45 years in good health.

The chain carries TRBV7-2 and TRBJ2-7, with TRBD2 as a possible D gene (5 bases). The germline V gene has CDR1 SGHTA and CDR2 FQGNSA. V was shortened by 5 bases and J by 11 bases, with 19 bases between the two germline ends. This CDR3 contains 13 residues. The CDR3 sequence: CASSPTGPRREYF. The CDR3 DNA sequence: TGTGCCAGCAGCCCTACCGGGCCACGGCGGGAGTACTTC.

With respect to this clone: Other DNA sequences in the same sample also yield this CDR3. V usage is TRBV5-5 and J usage is TRBJ2-7; 12 nucleotides agree with TRBD2. The CDR3 consists of 14 residues. CDR1 is SGHKS and CDR2 is YYEKEE in the germline V gene (reference sequence). Trimming at V came to 4 bases and at J to 4 bases, leaving 3 bases not matched to a gene. The CDR3 DNA follows: TGTGCCAGCAGCCTGACTAGCGGGAGTTACGAGCAGTACTTC. Its protein is CASSLTSGSYEQYF.

In its sample, this clone was seen once. The V and J genes are TRBV11-2 and TRBJ1-1, with 7 bases aligning to TRBD1. The CDR3 length is 15 residues. The germline V gene has CDR1 SGHAT and CDR2 FQNNGV. J was trimmed by 1 base and V by 5 bases; bases with no gene match: 7. CDR3: CASSHGDRTNTEAFF. The CDR3 DNA reads TGTGCCAGCAGCCACGGGGACAGAACGAACACTGAAGCTTTCTTT. Full variable domain (missing parts from reference TRBV11-2 and TRBJ1-1): EAGVAQSPRYKIIEKRQSVAFWCNPISGHATLYWYQQILGQGPKLLIQFQNNGVVDDSQLPKDRFSAERLKGVDSTLKIQPAKLEDSAVYLCASSHGDRTNTEAFFGQGTRLTVV.

The chain has TRBV2 and TRBJ2-5; TRBD1 might be the D (6 bases). Per the germline V gene, CDR1 is SNHLY and CDR2 is FYNNEI. Trimming took 3 bases from V and 0 from J, leaving 20 bases between them. The CDR3 sequence is 18 residues long. The CDR3 bases are TGTGCCAGCAGTGATGTCAGGGAAGGGGGTTTGTACCAAGAGACCCAGTACTTC. The encoded protein is CASSDVREGGLYQETQYF.

The V gene is TRBV6-1, the J gene TRBJ2-7; 7 bases line up with TRBD1. The CDR3 runs to 15 residues. The germline gives CDR1 MNHNS, CDR2 SASEGT. J gave up 0 bases and V 3 bases, and 5 bases lay outside the gene matches. CDR3 residues: CASSELTGHSYEQYF. CDR3 nucleotide sequence: TGTGCCAGCAGTGAGCTGACAGGGCACTCCTACGAGCAGTACTTC.

As DNA, the CDR3 is TGTGCCAGCAGTATCCAGGACAACTCCTACAATGAGCAGTTCTTC. It specifies CASSIQDNSYNEQFF. The J gene is TRBJ2-1, the V gene TRBV27; perhaps TRBD1 as D (5 bases). CDR3 length equals 15 residues. CDR1 and CDR2 from the germline V gene are MNHEY and SMNVEV (reference sequence). V shed 5 bases and J shed 0 bases, with 11 bases lying between them.

The chain combines TRBV11-2 with TRBJ1-1; TRBD1 is a possible D gene (5 bases). Germline V lookup: CDR1 SGHAT, CDR2 FQNNGV. The V end was cut by 7 bases, the J end by 10 bases, with 22 bases between. This CDR3 spans 14 amino acids. Written as DNA, the CDR3 is TGTGCCAGCACCATCGGAGGCTTCCGGGGGACAGCTTTCTTT. It codes for CASTIGGFRGTAFF.

V is TRBV7-2 and J is TRBJ2-7, with 11 bases identical to TRBD2. Germline CDR1 and CDR2: SGHTA and FQGNSA. The CDR3 covers 16 residues. The V and J ends lost 4 bases and 1 base, in that order; junction bases with no gene match: 6. CDR3 bases: TGTGCCAGCAGCTCCAAAACTAGCGGGGGTTCCTACGAGCAGTACTTC. This codes for CASSSKTSGGSYEQYF.

Note on this clone: The junction differs from germline at one of its ends, possibly a read error. The rearrangement uses TRBV2 and TRBJ2-5; the match to TRBD1 covers 7 bases. The CDR3 covers 14 residues. Germline-derived CDR1 and CDR2 are SNHLY and FYNNEI. The CDR3 coding sequence is TGTGCCAGCAATGAACAGGGGACGGGAGAGACCCAGTACTTC. Its translation is CASNEQGTGETQYF.

In DNA, the CDR3 is TGTGCCAGCAAACCCCAGTGGGGCAAAAATCAGCCCCAGCATTTT. This encodes CASKPQWGKNQPQHF. V gene TRBV28 combines with J gene TRBJ1-5; D is perhaps TRBD1 (5 bases). Germline V gives CDR1 MDHEN, CDR2 SYDVKM. V was clipped by 7 bases and J by 4 bases, with 17 bases between them. CDR3 size: 15 residues.

The genes are TRBV28 and TRBJ1-5; TRBD1 matches 9 bases. The germline CDR1 and CDR2 sequences are MDHEN and SYDVKM. The CDR3 is made up of 14 amino acids. J lost 8 bases, V lost 5 bases, and 7 bases had no gene match. In nucleotides, the CDR3 is TGTGCCAGCAGTCCGGGGACAGGGTGGAAGCCCCAGCATTTT. This gives the protein CASSPGTGWKPQHF.

The genes are TRBV19 and TRBJ2-1; D possibly corresponds to TRBD2 (6 bases). This CDR3 spans 16 amino acids. CDR1 LNHDA and CDR2 SQIVND come from the germline V gene (reference sequence). V gave up 3 bases and J gave up 6 bases, with 18 bases separating them. The CDR3 nucleotides are TGTGCCAGTAGTATGCTTGGAGGGAGGCGCATCAATGAGCAGTTCTTC. Translated, it gives CASSMLGGRRINEQFF.

J is TRBJ2-2 and V is TRBV5-1, with 7 bases identical to TRBD1. V shed 4 bases and J 0 bases; nucleotides not matched to a gene: 3. Germline values: CDR1 SGHRS, CDR2 YFSETQ. The CDR3 is 15 residues long. The CDR3 nucleotides read TGCGCCAGCAGCCCACAGGGGTCGAACACCGGGGAGCTGTTTTTT. It yields the protein CASSPQGSNTGELFF.

The CDR3 nucleotides are TGTGCCAGCAGCTTGATGGGCAGGACCGGGGAGCTGTTTTTT. This translates into CASSLMGRTGELFF. This chain joins TRBV5-4 and TRBJ2-2; D is ambiguous. The CDR3 spans 14 residues. Germline assignment: CDR1 SGHNT and CDR2 YYREEE (reference sequence). With 1 base removed from V and 5 bases from J, the gap between germline ends came to 9 bases. The entire variable domain, with the rest obtained from reference TRBV5-4 and TRBJ2-2, is as follows: ETGVTQSPTHLIKTRGQQVTLRCSSQSGHNTVSWYQQALGQGPQFIFQYYREEENGRGNFPPRFSGLQFPNYSSELNVNALELDDSALYLCASSLMGRTGELFFGEGSRLTVL.

The sample holds one count of this clone. The V and J genes are TRBV2 and TRBJ2-7; weak D call: TRBD2 (6 bases). The CDR3 is 16 amino acids. Germline loops: CDR1 SNHLY, CDR2 FYNNEI. The V end lost 2 bases, the J end lost 0 bases, and 14 bases lay between the germline ends. CDR3 protein: CASSESSAGSSYEQYF. Here the CDR3 DNA reads TGTGCCAGCAGTGAAAGCTCGGCGGGAAGCTCCTACGAGCAGTACTTC.

Turning to this clone: The sample contains more than one DNA sequence encoding this CDR3. This chain uses TRBV5-1 with TRBJ2-1; no definite D call. The CDR3 extends over 14 amino acids. The germline V gene encodes CDR1 SGHRS and CDR2 YFSETQ. V was pared by 0 bases and J by 3 bases, with 7 bases between. The CDR3 loop reads CASSLEGSYNEQFF. CDR3 sequence (DNA): TGCGCCAGCAGCTTGGAGGGAAGCTACAATGAGCAGTTCTTC. The full variable domain, completed using reference TRBV5-1 and TRBJ2-1, is KAGVTQTPRYLIKTRGQQVTLSCSPISGHRSVSWYQQTPGQGLQFLFEYFSETQRNKGNFPGRFSGRQFSNSRSEMNVSTLELGDSALYLCASSLEGSYNEQFFGPGTRLTVL.

The chain carries TRBV4-3 and TRBJ2-7; 8 bases align to TRBD2. The CDR3 consists of 14 residues. The germline CDR1 and CDR2 sequences are LGHNA and YSLEER. Trimming cost V 0 bases and J 3 bases; bases outside gene matches: 1. The chain's CDR3 is CASSQDRGGYEQYF. CDR3 nucleotide sequence: TGCGCCAGCAGCCAAGATCGGGGGGGCTACGAGCAGTACTTC.

The rearrangement uses TRBV18 and TRBJ1-4; unclear D gene. The V end lost 2 bases, the J end lost 0 bases, and 10 bases lay between the germline ends. CDR1 KGHSH and CDR2 LQKENI come from the germline V gene. This CDR3 has 16 residues. The CDR3 loop is CASSPTSTTTNEKLFF. The CDR3 nucleotides are TGTGCCAGCTCACCAACTTCAACCACAACTAATGAAAAACTGTTTTTT.

With respect to this clone: The sample contains more than one DNA sequence encoding this CDR3. The V gene is TRBV5-1, the J gene TRBJ2-3; no reliable D call. CDR3 size: 13 residues. CDR1 and CDR2 (germline): SGHRS, YFSETQ. V dropped 4 bases and J dropped 0 bases, with 6 bases sitting between them. The CDR3 nucleotides read TGCGCCAGCAGCCCCCCCAGCACAGATACGCAGTATTTT. It translates to CASSPPSTDTQYF. The full variable domain, with the rest looked up from reference TRBV5-1 and TRBJ2-3, is KAGVTQTPRYLIKTRGQQVTLSCSPISGHRSVSWYQQTPGQGLQFLFEYFSETQRNKGNFPGRFSGRQFSNSRSEMNVSTLELGDSALYLCASSPPSTDTQYFGPGTRLTVL.

Notes on this clone: The identical CDR3 is also encoded by other nucleotide sequences in the sample. This chain links TRBV28 with TRBJ1-2; the D is unclear. The V and J ends lost 6 bases and 4 bases respectively, with 12 bases between them. The CDR3 runs to 13 residues. Germline V CDR1 and CDR2: MDHEN, SYDVKM. The CDR3 nucleotides are TGTGCCAGCAGCTTCGGAGGAGGCTATGGCTACACCTTC. Protein: CASSFGGGYGYTF.

The V and J genes are TRBV6-1 and TRBJ2-2, with 13 bases fitting TRBD2. V lost 6 bases to trimming and J lost 7 bases; unmatched junction nucleotides: 5. The CDR3 runs to 15 residues. Germline V gene data show CDR1 as MNHNS and CDR2 as SASEGT. CDR3 loop: CASSRTSGSGGELFF. CDR3 in DNA: TGTGCCAGCAGCCGGACTAGCGGGAGCGGCGGGGAGCTGTTTTTT.

The chain uses TRBV6-5 and TRBJ1-1; TRBD1 aligns across 7 bases. The CDR3 is 14 residues long. The germline V gene has CDR1 MNHEY and CDR2 SVGAGI. Trimming removed 6 bases from V and 1 base from J; junction bases left unmatched: 5. The CDR3: CASRRQGPNTEAFF. The CDR3 region has the DNA TGTGCCAGCAGAAGACAGGGACCGAACACTGAAGCTTTCTTT.

The chain employs TRBV10-2 and TRBJ2-6; possible D gene TRBD1, 6 bases. Germline V lookup: CDR1 WSHSY, CDR2 SAAADI. Trimming removed 0 bases at V and 0 bases at J, with 9 bases between. The length of the CDR3 is 17 residues. CDR3 DNA: TGCGCCAGCAGTGAGTCGAGGGGGAACTCTGGGGCCAACGTCCTGACTTTC. Translation gives CASSESRGNSGANVLTF.

This chain links TRBV7-9 with TRBJ2-7, with 8 bases that match TRBD2. The length of the CDR3 is 15 residues. V lost 6 bases and J lost 0; bases outside the gene matches: 7. CDR1 is SEHNR and CDR2 is FQNEAQ in the germline V gene (reference sequence). CDR3 sequence reads: CASSSSGPGSYEQYF. The CDR3 DNA reads TGTGCCAGCAGTTCTAGCGGGCCGGGCTCCTACGAGCAGTACTTC. Variable domain in full (rest from reference TRBV7-9 and TRBJ2-7): DTGVSQNPRHKITKRGQNVTFRCDPISEHNRLYWYRQTLGQGPEFLTYFQNEAQLEKSRLLSDRFSAERPKGSFSTLEIQRTEQGDSAMYLCASSSSGPGSYEQYFGPGTRLTVT.